Each of the 13 T cell receptor beta chains below was sequenced from the same sample in a study of post-analysis software for immune sequencing data. No antigen is known for these receptors. Findings and limits, study-wide: Five TRBV segments were significantly more frequent in patients than in controls. TRBV5-6, TRBV5-1 and TRBV20-1 were among these segments.

Each TCR beta cDNA library carried unique molecular identifiers. One entry per CDR3 protein results from TCRdb running MiXCR on the PCR reads. In the table there are hundreds of thousands of distinct CDR3 sequences, approximately 30% of which are singletons. The sample taken for sequencing was blood. All receptors derive from a girl aged 5-17 years with multiple sclerosis.

This chain connects TRBV6-1 to TRBJ2-1; no clear D. The CDR3 consists of 14 residues. Deletions cut 1 base from V and 7 bases from J, with 11 bases between. Germline CDR1 reads MNHNS; CDR2 reads SASEGT. The CDR3 region has the DNA TGTGCCAGCAGTGAAGGGGCAGCCTGGAATGAGCAGTTCTTC. This encodes CASSEGAAWNEQFF.

A word on this clonotype: Just one base apart from a much larger clone, this may be a read error. CDR3: CASRPESAGDGYTF. In DNA form, the CDR3 reads TGTGCCAGCCGACCGGAGTCTGCTGGGGATGGCTACACCTTC. The chain carries TRBV7-9 and TRBJ1-2; D is unresolved. From germline, CDR1 is SEHNR and CDR2 FQNEAQ (reference sequence). V lost 8 bases and J 6 bases, leaving 19 bases between the germline ends. CDR3 size: 14 residues.

The chain combines TRBV20-1 with TRBJ2-7; 12 nucleotides align to TRBD2. After removal of 6 bases from V and 4 bases from J, the junction contained 16 bases not matched to a gene. Germline-derived CDR1 and CDR2 are DFQATT and SNEGSKA (reference sequence). The CDR3 has 17 residues. CDR3 residues: CSAKGLAGPPPLYEQYF. CDR3 nucleotides: TGCAGTGCCAAAGGACTAGCGGGGCCGCCTCCACTTTACGAGCAGTACTTC.

V gene TRBV20-1 combines with J gene TRBJ1-1; 8 positions agree with TRBD1. V shed 7 bases and J 1 base; nucleotides not matched to a gene: 11. CDR1 is DFQATT and CDR2 is SNEGSKA in the germline V gene (reference sequence). The CDR3 runs to 15 residues. The CDR3 nucleotides read TGCAGTGTTCAGAAGACAGGGGCGCGGAACACTGAAGCTTTCTTT. This sequence encodes CSVQKTGARNTEAFF.

The V and J genes are TRBV28 and TRBJ2-3; TRBD2 aligns across 10 bases. The CDR3 totals 19 residues. The germline V gene encodes CDR1 MDHEN and CDR2 SYDVKM. V lost 3 bases, J lost 3 bases, and 15 bases stayed unmatched. CDR3 sequence reads: CASSFESSGSPINTDTQYF. In DNA, the CDR3 is TGTGCCAGCAGTTTCGAATCTAGCGGGAGCCCTATTAATACAGATACGCAGTATTTT.

This sequence joins TRBV5-1 and TRBJ1-1; no firm D call. CDR1 and CDR2 from the germline V gene are SGHRS and YFSETQ. V gave up 4 bases and J gave up 1 base, with 8 bases separating them. This CDR3 region has 13 residues. Here the CDR3 DNA reads TGCGCCAGCAGCGTTCACAGGAACACTGAAGCTTTCTTT. Translating it yields CASSVHRNTEAFF.

Only a few counts were recorded for this clonotype. This chain links TRBV4-3 with TRBJ2-3, with TRBD1 matching over 10 bases. CDR1 LGHNA and CDR2 YSLEER come from the germline V gene. The V segment lost 1 base and the J segment 4 bases; nucleotides outside the gene matches: 11. The CDR3 length is 18 residues. CDR3: CASSQGGTGVPSADTQYF. In nucleotides, the CDR3 is TGCGCCAGCAGCCAAGGCGGGACAGGGGTCCCCTCGGCAGATACGCAGTATTTT.

This clonotype was counted only a few times. In nucleotides, the CDR3 is TGTGCCAGCAGTTACAGGGGCGGGTACAACTATGGCTACACCTTC. Its translation is CASSYRGGYNYGYTF. V and J are TRBV6-5 and TRBJ1-2, with D perhaps TRBD1 (5 bases). Per the germline V gene, CDR1 is MNHEY and CDR2 is SVGAGI. The CDR3 length is 15 residues. Trimming took off 2 bases at V and 2 bases at J, with 12 bases between the two ends.

V and J are TRBV12-3 or TRBV12-4 and TRBJ2-1, with 10 bases lining up with TRBD2. The J segment lost 4 bases and the V segment lost 8 bases, leaving 8 bases of the junction unmatched. This CDR3 region has 15 residues. CDR3 region: CASRSLAGVYNEQFF. CDR3 bases: TGTGCCAGCCGATCCCTAGCGGGGGTATACAATGAGCAGTTCTTC.

On this clonotype: Its ends do not fully match the called genes, so a read error is possible. The CDR3 DNA is TGTGCCAGCAGCCTAGACGAAGCGGGTCCCAGCTCCTACAATGAGCAGTTCTTC. Translating gives CASSLDEAGPSSYNEQFF. This sequence joins TRBV11-3 and TRBJ2-1; weak D call: TRBD2 (6 bases). CDR1 is SGHNT and CDR2 is YENEEA in the germline V gene. The CDR3 covers 18 residues.

The V gene is TRBV7-2, the J gene TRBJ2-3, with 7 bases lining up with TRBD2. The CDR3 covers 15 residues. J was trimmed by 0 bases and V by 3 bases; bases with no gene match: 3. The germline CDR1 and CDR2 sequences are SGHTA and FQGNSA. In DNA, the CDR3 is TGTGCCAGCAGCTTCGGACTAGTCAGCACAGATACGCAGTATTTT. It specifies CASSFGLVSTDTQYF.

The rearrangement uses TRBV7-2 and TRBJ2-5; TRBD1 matches at 7 bases. Germline loops: CDR1 SGHTA, CDR2 FQGNSA. The CDR3 is 16 residues long. The trim removed 5 bases at V and 0 bases at J, leaving 9 bases unmatched. The CDR3 DNA is TGTGCCAGCAGCCCCTCCGCCAGGGGGTACCAAGAGACCCAGTACTTC. This gives the protein CASSPSARGYQETQYF.

There are a few counts of this clonotype. V and J are TRBV5-1 and TRBJ2-6, with TRBD1 identical over 7 bases. Germline V CDR1 and CDR2: SGHRS, YFSETQ. The CDR3 is 15 amino acids. The V gene end was trimmed by 5 bases and the J gene end by 4 bases; junction bases not matched to a gene: 6. The CDR3 nucleotides are TGCGCCAGCAGAAGGACAGGTGGGGGGGCCAACGTCCTGACTTTC. This translates into CASRRTGGGANVLTF. Full variable domain (missing parts from reference TRBV5-1 and TRBJ2-6): KAGVTQTPRYLIKTRGQQVTLSCSPISGHRSVSWYQQTPGQGLQFLFEYFSETQRNKGNFPGRFSGRQFSNSRSEMNVSTLELGDSALYLCASRRTGGGANVLTFGAGSRLTVL.